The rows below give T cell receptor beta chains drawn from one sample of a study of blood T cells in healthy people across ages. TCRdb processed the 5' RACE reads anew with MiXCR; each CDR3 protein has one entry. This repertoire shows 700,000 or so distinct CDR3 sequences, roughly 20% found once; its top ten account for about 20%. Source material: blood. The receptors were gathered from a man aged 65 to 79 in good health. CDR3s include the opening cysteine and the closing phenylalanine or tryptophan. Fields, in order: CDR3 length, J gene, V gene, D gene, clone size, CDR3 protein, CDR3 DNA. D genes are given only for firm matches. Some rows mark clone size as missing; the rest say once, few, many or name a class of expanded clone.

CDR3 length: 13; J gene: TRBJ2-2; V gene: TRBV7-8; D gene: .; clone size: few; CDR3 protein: CASTIGSTGELFF; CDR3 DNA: TGTGCCAGCACCATCGGAAGCACCGGGGAGCTGTTTTTT
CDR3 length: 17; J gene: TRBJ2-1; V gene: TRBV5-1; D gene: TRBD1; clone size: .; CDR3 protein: CASSLGTGGNSYNEQFF; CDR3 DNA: TGCGCCAGCAGCTTGGGTACAGGGGGCAATTCCTACAATGAGCAGTTCTTC
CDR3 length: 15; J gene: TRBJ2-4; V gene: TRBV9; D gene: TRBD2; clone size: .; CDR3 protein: CASSVGPGGNDIQYF; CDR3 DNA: TGTGCCAGCAGCGTAGGCCCGGGGGGGAACGACATTCAGTACTTC
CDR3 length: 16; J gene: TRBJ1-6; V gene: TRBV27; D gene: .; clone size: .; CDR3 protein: CASSSLTGLQNSPLHF; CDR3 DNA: TGTGCCAGCAGTTCGCTGACGGGCCTCCAAAATTCACCCCTCCACTTT
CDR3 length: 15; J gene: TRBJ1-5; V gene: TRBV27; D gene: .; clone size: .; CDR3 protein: CASSLAGLDNQPQHF; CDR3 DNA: TGTGCCAGCAGTTTGGCAGGACTAGACAATCAGCCCCAGCATTTT
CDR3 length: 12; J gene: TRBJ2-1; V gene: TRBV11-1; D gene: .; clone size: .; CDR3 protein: CASGGSRNEQFF; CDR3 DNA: TGTGCCAGCGGAGGGAGTCGCAATGAGCAGTTCTTC
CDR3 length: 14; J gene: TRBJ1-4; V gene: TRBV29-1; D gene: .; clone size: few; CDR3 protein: CSVEEGRGNEKLFF; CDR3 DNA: TGCAGCGTTGAAGAGGGCAGGGGAAATGAAAAACTGTTTTTT
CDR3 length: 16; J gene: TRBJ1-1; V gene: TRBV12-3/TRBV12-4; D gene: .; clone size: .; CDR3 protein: CASSLGAGGSNTEAFF; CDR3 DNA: TGTGCCAGCAGTTTAGGGGCAGGCGGGTCCAACACTGAAGCTTTCTTT
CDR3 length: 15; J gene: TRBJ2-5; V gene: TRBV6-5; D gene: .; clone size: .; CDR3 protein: CASSPQRGVGETQYF; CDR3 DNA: TGTGCCAGCAGTCCCCAGAGGGGAGTAGGAGAGACCCAGTACTTC
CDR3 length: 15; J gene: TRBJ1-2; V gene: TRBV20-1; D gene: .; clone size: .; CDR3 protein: CSARVSRGSYYGYTF; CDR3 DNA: TGCAGTGCTAGAGTTTCGAGGGGAAGTTACTATGGCTACACCTTC
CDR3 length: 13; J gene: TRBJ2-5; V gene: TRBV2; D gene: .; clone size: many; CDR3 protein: CASNRDKQETQYF; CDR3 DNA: TGTGCCAGCAACCGGGACAAACAAGAGACCCAGTACTTC
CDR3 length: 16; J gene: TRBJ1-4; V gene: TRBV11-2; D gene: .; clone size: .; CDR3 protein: CASSLARGTTNEKLFF; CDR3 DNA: TGTGCCAGCAGCTTAGCTAGGGGGACAACTAATGAAAAACTGTTTTTT
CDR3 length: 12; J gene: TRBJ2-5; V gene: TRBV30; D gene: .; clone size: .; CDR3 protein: CAWGQRQETQYF; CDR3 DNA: TGTGCCTGGGGGCAGCGGCAAGAGACCCAGTACTTC
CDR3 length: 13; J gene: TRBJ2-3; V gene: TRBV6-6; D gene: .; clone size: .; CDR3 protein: CASGQGITDTQYF; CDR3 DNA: TGTGCCAGCGGTCAAGGGATCACAGATACGCAGTATTTT
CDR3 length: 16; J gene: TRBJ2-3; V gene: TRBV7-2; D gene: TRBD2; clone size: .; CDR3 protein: CASSLASGRVTDTQYF; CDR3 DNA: TGTGCCAGCAGCTTGGCTAGCGGGAGAGTCACAGATACGCAGTATTTT
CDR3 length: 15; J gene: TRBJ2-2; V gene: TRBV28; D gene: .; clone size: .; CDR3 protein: CASSFAGWGTGELFF; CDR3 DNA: TGTGCCAGCAGTTTCGCAGGGTGGGGCACCGGGGAGCTGTTTTTT
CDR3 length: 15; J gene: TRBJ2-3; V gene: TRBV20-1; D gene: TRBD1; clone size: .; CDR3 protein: CSASSRTGMPDTQYF; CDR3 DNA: TGCAGTGCTAGTTCGCGGACAGGGATGCCAGATACGCAGTATTTT